Listed below are T cell receptor beta chains from one sample, sequenced in a study of blood T cell repertoires in COVID-19. The assay was immunoSEQ multiplex PCR, and TCRdb's table has in-frame clones only and misses some. The data hold some 80,000 clones, with about 79% observed a single time. The source material was peripheral blood. These receptors all come from a woman in her forties or fifties with acute or convalescent COVID-19. The CDR3 runs from the conserved cysteine through the conserved F or W. A D gene is named only where the DNA matches it firmly. A row's size may be missing; if present it is once, few, many or a size class.

d_gene	abundance	v_gene	j_gene	CDR3nt	CDR3aa
.	.	TRBV9	TRBJ2-2	TGTGCCAGCAGCGTAGCTACTTCCGGGGAGCTGTTTTTT	CASSVATSGELFF
TRBD2	.	TRBV2	TRBJ2-1	TGTGCCAGCGAGAAACTAGCGGGGGCCTCCAATGAGCAGTTCTTC	CASEKLAGASNEQFF
TRBD2	.	TRBV9	TRBJ2-5	TGTGCCAGCAGCCCCGGGACTAGCGGGGGGACCCAGTACTTC	CASSPGTSGGTQYF
TRBD1	.	TRBV13	TRBJ2-7	TGTGCCAGCAGCGATTCGGGACAGGGTAACTCCTACGAGCAGTACTTC	CASSDSGQGNSYEQYF
.	.	TRBV30	TRBJ1-1	TGTGCCTGGAGCGCCCGAGGGGGGAACACTGAAGCTTTCTTT	CAWSARGGNTEAFF
.	once	TRBV10-2	TRBJ2-7	TGCGCCAGCAGTGACCCGGGGGACAGCCAGTACTTC	CASSDPGDSQYF
.	few	TRBV3-1/TRBV3-2	TRBJ2-1	TGTGCCAGCAGCCGGGAGGGGGGGCAGTTCTTC	CASSREGGQFF
.	.	TRBV6-1	TRBJ2-7	TGTGCCAGCAGAGACGGGGTCTCCTCCTACGAGCAGTACTTC	CASRDGVSSYEQYF
.	few	TRBV7-9	TRBJ2-2	TGTGCCAGCAGCTTATGGCCACGGCGGGATACCGGGGAGCTGTTTTTT	CASSLWPRRDTGELFF
TRBD2	.	TRBV5-6	TRBJ2-1	TGTGCCAGCAGCTTGGTCGCGGGAGTGTACAATGAGCAGTTCTTC	CASSLVAGVYNEQFF
.	.	TRBV5-1	TRBJ2-1	TGCGCCAGCAGGGCCCAGCGCCTTTACAATGAGCAGTTCTTC	CASRAQRLYNEQFF
.	.	TRBV25-1	TRBJ2-2	TGTGCCAGCAGTGAAGTCGGCACCGGGGAGCTGTTTTTT	CASSEVGTGELFF
TRBD2	once	TRBV3-1/TRBV3-2	TRBJ2-2	TGTGCCAGCAGAATTACTAGCGGCACCGGGGAGCTGTTTTTT	CASRITSGTGELFF
TRBD2	.	TRBV9	TRBJ2-7	TGTGCCAGCGGACCGGGACTAGCGGCTAGCTCCTACGAGCAGTACTTC	CASGPGLAASSYEQYF
.	.	TRBV30	TRBJ2-3	TGTGCCTGGATGGAGGGCCAGGGAGTGCAGTATTTT	CAWMEGQGVQYF
.	.	TRBV18	TRBJ2-6	TGTGCCAGTTTCCGGGGTTCTGGGGCCAACGTCCTGACTTTC	CASFRGSGANVLTF
.	few	TRBV29-1	TRBJ2-1	TGCAGCGCCGACACCGGGGGAAGCTCCTACAATGAGCAGTTCTTC	CSADTGGSSYNEQFF
.	.	TRBV11-2	TRBJ2-5	TGTGCCAGCAGCTTATCCCTAGGAGAGACCCAGTACTTC	CASSLSLGETQYF
.	.	TRBV7-9	TRBJ2-5	TGTGCCAGCAGCTTAGCGGCCCGCCGAGAGACCCAGTACTTC	CASSLAARRETQYF
.	.	TRBV5-4	TRBJ2-3	TGTGCCAGCAGCTCCGGGAGACAGGATACGCAGTATTTT	CASSSGRQDTQYF
TRBD1	.	TRBV18	TRBJ1-3	TGTGCCAGCTCATTTCGGACAGGGGGCTACTCTGGAAACACCATATATTTT	CASSFRTGGYSGNTIYF
.	.	TRBV28	TRBJ2-7	TGTGCCAGCACCCAGGGGCACGCCGAGCAGTACTTC	CASTQGHAEQYF
.	.	TRBV5-7	TRBJ2-7	TGTGCCAGCAGCCTATTCGGGGGCGAGCAGTACTTC	CASSLFGGEQYF
.	.	TRBV19	TRBJ2-5	TGTGCCAGTAGTATGATAGGTGGGCGCGCGCAAGAGACCCAGTACTTC	CASSMIGGRAQETQYF
.	.	TRBV5-1	TRBJ1-4	TGCGCCAGCAGCTTGACATACAGCAGCGAAAAACTGTTTTTT	CASSLTYSSEKLFF